The T cell receptor beta chain under discussion was sequenced for a study of T cell changes during pregnancy in multiple sclerosis. This clone has only one observation. Repertoires were generated with immunoSEQ multiplex PCR, while TCRdb's copy carries only in-frame clones and drops some. Here the sample spans some 120,000 clones, about 94% being singletons. Sequencing used peripheral blood, obtained in the third trimester of pregnancy. The origin of this receptor is a female donor with multiple sclerosis, enrolled in a pregnancy study.

CDR3 amino acids: CASSWGLMPSYEQYF. The CDR3 nucleotides read TGTGCCAGCAGTTGGGGCCTCATGCCTTCCTACGAGCAGTACTTC. The rearrangement links TRBV27 to TRBJ2-7; a possible D gene is TRBD1 (5 bases). There are 15 residues in the CDR3. Germline V gene lookup returns CDR1 MNHEY and CDR2 SMNVEV (reference sequence). Trimming stripped 4 bases from V and 1 base from J, with 14 bases between.